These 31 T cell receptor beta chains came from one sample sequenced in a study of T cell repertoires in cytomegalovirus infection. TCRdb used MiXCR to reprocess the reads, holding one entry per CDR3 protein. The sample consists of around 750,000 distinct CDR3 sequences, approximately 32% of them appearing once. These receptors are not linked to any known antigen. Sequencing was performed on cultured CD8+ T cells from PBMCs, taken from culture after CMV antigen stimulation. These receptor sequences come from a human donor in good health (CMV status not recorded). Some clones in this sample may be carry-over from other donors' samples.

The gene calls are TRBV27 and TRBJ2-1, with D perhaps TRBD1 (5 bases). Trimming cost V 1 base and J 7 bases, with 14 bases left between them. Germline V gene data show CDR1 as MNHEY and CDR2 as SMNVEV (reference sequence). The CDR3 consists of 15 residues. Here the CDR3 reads CASSLLGHSGNEQFF. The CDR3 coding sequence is TGTGCCAGCAGTTTATTAGGTCATTCAGGGAATGAGCAGTTCTTC.

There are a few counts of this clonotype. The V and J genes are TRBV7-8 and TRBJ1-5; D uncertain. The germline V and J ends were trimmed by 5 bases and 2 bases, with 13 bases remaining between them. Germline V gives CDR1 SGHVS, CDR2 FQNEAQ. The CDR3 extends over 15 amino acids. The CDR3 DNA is TGTGCCAGCAGCCGGAATTGGGGAGGCAATCAGCCCCAGCATTTT. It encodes CASSRNWGGNQPQHF.

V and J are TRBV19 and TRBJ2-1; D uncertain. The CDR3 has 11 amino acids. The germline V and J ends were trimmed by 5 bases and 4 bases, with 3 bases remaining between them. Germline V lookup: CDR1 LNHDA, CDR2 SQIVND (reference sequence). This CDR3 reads CASSWYNEQFF. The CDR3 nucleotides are TGTGCCAGTAGTTGGTACAATGAGCAGTTCTTC.

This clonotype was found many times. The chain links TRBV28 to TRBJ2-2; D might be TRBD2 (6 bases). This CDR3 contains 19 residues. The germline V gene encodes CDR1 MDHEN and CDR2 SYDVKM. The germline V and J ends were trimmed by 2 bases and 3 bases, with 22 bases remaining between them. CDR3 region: CASSLGGRRGRVHTGELFF. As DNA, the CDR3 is TGTGCCAGCAGTTTAGGCGGTAGGAGGGGCAGGGTCCACACCGGGGAGCTGTTTTTT.

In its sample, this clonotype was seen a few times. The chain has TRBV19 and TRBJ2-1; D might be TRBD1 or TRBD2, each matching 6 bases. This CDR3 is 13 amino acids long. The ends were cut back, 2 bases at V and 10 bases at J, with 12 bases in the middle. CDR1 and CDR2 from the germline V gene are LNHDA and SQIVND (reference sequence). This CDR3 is CASSIIGGQEQFF. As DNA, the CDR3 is TGTGCCAGTAGTATAATAGGGGGGCAGGAGCAGTTCTTC.

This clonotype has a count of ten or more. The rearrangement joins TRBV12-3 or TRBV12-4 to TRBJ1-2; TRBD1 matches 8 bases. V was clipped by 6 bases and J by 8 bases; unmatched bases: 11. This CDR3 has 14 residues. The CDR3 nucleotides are TGTGCCAGCAGCCAACCCGACAGGGGTGTAGGCTACACCTTC. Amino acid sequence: CASSQPDRGVGYTF.

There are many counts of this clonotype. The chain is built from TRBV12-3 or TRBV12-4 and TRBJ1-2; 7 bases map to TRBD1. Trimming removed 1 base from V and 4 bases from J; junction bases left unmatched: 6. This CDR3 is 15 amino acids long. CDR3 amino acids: CASSLGPGGTYGYTF. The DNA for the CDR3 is TGTGCCAGCAGTTTAGGTCCAGGGGGGACCTATGGCTACACCTTC.

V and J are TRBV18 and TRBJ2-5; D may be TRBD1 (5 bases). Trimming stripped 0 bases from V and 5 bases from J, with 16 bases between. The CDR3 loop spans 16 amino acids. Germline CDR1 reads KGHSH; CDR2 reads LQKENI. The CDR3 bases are TGTGCCAGCTCACCACCTTCAGGGAAAGGGAAGGAGACCCAGTACTTC. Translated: CASSPPSGKGKETQYF.

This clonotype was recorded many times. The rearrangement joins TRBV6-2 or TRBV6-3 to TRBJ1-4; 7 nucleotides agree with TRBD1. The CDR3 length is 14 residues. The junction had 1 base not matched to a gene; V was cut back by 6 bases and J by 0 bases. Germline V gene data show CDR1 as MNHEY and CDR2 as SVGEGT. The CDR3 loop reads CASSGTATNEKLFF. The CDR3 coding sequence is TGTGCCAGCAGCGGGACAGCAACTAATGAAAAACTGTTTTTT.

In nucleotides, the CDR3 is TGTGCCAGCAGCCCTCAGCCTCGAGGCTACGAGCAGTACGTC. It is translated as CASSPQPRGYEQYV. The chain employs TRBV7-8 and TRBJ2-7; no clear D gene. This CDR3 contains 14 residues. The germline V and J ends were trimmed by 5 bases and 3 bases, with 14 bases remaining between them. Germline V gene lookup returns CDR1 SGHVS and CDR2 FQNEAQ.

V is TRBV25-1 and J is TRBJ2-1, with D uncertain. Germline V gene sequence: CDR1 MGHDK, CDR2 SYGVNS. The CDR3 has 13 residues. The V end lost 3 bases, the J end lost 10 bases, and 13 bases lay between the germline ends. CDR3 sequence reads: CASSDPRRVEQFF. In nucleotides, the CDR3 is TGTGCCAGCAGTGACCCCAGGCGAGTCGAGCAGTTCTTC.

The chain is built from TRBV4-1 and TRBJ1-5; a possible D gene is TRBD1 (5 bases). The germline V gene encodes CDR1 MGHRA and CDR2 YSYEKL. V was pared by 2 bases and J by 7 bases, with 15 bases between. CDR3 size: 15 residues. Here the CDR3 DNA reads TGCGCCAGCAGCCAAACCGGCCCTCGGGGGCAGCCCCAGCATTTT. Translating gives CASSQTGPRGQPQHF.

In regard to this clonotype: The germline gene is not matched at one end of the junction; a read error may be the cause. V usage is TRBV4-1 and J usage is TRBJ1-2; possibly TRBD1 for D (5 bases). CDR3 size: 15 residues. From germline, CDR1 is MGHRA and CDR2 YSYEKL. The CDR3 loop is CTSSQERSQGYGYTF. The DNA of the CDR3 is TGCACCAGCAGCCAAGAACGGAGCCAGGGATATGGCTACACCTTC.

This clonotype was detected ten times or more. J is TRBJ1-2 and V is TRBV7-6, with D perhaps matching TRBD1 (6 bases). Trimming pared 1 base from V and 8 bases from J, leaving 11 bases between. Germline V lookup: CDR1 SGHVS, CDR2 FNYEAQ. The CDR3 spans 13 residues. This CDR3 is CASSLGGGRGYTF. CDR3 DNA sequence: TGTGCCAGCAGCTTAGGAGGGGGGAGGGGCTACACCTTC.

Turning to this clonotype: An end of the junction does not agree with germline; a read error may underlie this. The CDR3 DNA sequence: TGTACCAGTACCACCGGGGACTTCGTTGACACCGGGGAGCTGTTTTTT. It specifies CTSTTGDFVDTGELFF. The chain has TRBV27 and TRBJ2-2; weak D call: TRBD2 (6 bases). The germline gives CDR1 MNHEY, CDR2 SMNVEV (reference sequence). This CDR3 has 16 amino acids.

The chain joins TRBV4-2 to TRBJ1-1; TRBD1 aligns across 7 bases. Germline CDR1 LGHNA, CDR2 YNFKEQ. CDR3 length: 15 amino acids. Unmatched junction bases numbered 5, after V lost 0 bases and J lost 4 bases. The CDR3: CASSQDIRGSTEAFF. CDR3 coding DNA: TGTGCCAGCAGCCAAGATATCAGGGGGAGCACTGAAGCTTTCTTT.

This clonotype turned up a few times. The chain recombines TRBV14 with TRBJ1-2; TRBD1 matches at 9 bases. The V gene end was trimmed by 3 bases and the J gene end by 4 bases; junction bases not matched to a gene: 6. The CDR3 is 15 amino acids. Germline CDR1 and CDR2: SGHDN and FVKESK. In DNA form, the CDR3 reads TGTGCCAGCAGCCACAAGACAGGGGGGGCCTATGGCTACACCTTC. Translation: CASSHKTGGAYGYTF. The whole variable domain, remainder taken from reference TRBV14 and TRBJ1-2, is EAGVTQFPSHSVIEKGQTVTLRCDPISGHDNLYWYRRVMGKEIKFLLHFVKESKQDESGMPNNRFLAERTGGTYSTLKVQPAELEDSGVYFCASSHKTGGAYGYTFGSGTRLTVV.

The CDR3 here is CASSLGADGSTEAFF. DNA for the CDR3: TGTGCCAGCAGCTTAGGGGCCGACGGATCCACTGAAGCTTTCTTT. V is TRBV7-6 and J is TRBJ1-1; no clear D gene. CDR3 length equals 15 residues. V lost 1 base, J lost 4 bases, and 13 bases lay in between. Germline loops: CDR1 SGHVS, CDR2 FNYEAQ.

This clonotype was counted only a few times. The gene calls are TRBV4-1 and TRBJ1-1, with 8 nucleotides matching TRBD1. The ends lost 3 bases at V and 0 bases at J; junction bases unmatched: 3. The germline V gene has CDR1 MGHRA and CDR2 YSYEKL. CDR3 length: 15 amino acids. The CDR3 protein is CASSHMTGVNTEAFF. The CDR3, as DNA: TGCGCCAGCAGCCATATGACAGGGGTGAACACTGAAGCTTTCTTT.

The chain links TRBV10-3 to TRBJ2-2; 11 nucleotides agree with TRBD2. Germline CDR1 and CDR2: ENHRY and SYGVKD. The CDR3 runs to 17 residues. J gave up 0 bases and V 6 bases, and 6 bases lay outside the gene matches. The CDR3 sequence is CAIRKTSGGSNTGELFF. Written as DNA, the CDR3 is TGTGCCATCAGGAAAACTAGCGGGGGTTCGAACACCGGGGAGCTGTTTTTT.

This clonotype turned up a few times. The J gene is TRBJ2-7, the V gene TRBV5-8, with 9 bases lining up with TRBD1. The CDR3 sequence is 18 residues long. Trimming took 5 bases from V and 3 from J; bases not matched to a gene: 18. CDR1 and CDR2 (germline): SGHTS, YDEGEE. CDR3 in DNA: TGTGCCAGCAGTTTCCGGGACAGGGTTCTGGGGCCAGACTACGAGCAGTACGTC. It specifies CASSFRDRVLGPDYEQYV.

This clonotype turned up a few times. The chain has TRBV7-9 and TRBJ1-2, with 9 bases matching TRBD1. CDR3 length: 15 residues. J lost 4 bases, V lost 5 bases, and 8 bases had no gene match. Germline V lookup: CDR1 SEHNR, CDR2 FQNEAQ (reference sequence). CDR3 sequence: CASSPSGTGLYGYTF. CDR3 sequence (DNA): TGTGCCAGCAGCCCTTCCGGGACAGGGCTCTATGGCTACACCTTC.

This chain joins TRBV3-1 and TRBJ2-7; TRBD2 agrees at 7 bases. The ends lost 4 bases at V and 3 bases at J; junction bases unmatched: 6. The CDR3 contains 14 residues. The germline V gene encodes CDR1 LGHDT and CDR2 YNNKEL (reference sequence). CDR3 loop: CASSRAGDYYEQYF. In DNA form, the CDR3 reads TGTGCCAGCAGCCGGGCCGGGGACTACTACGAGCAGTACTTC.

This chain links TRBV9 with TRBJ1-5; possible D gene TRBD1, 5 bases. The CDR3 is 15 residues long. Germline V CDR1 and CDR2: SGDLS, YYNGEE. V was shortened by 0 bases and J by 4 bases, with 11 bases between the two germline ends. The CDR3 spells CASSVGAGGNQPQHF. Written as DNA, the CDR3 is TGTGCCAGCAGCGTAGGGGCGGGGGGGAATCAGCCCCAGCATTTT.

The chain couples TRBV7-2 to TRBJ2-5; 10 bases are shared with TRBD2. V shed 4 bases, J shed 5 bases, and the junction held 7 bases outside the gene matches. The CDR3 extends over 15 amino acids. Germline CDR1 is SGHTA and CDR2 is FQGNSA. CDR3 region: CASSWPGLARETQYF. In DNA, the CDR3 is TGTGCCAGCAGCTGGCCGGGACTAGCGAGGGAGACCCAGTACTTC.

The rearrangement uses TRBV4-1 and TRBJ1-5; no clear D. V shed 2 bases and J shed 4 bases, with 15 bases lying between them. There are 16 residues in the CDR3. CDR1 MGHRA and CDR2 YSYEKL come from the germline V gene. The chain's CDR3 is CASSQSPRSRNQPQHF. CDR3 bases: TGCGCCAGCAGCCAATCCCCAAGGAGTCGAAATCAGCCCCAGCATTTT.

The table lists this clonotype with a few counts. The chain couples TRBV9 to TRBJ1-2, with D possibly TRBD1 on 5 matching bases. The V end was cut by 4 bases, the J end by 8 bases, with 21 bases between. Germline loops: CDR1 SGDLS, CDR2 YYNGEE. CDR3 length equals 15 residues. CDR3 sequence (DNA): TGTGCCAGCAGCTACCCTGGGGGACTCGAAACGGGCTACACCTTC. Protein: CASSYPGGLETGYTF.

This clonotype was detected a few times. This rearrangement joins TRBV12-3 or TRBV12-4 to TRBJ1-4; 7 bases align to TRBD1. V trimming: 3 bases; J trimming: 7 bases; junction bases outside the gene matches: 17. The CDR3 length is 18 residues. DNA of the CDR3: TGTGCCAGCAGTTTTTGGTCGATCGGACAGGCCGGGGTTGAAAAACTGTTTTTT. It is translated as CASSFWSIGQAGVEKLFF.

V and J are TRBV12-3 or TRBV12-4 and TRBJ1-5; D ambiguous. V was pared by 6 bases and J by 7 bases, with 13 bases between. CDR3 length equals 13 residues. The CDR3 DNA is TGTGCCAGCAGCCTGACCCTTGGACAGCCCCAGCATTTT. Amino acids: CASSLTLGQPQHF.

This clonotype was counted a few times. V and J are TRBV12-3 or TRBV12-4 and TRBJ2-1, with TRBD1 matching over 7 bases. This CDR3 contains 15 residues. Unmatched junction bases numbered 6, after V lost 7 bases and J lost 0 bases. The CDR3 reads CASTGQPSSYNEQFF. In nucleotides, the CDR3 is TGTGCCAGCACGGGACAGCCAAGCTCCTACAATGAGCAGTTCTTC.

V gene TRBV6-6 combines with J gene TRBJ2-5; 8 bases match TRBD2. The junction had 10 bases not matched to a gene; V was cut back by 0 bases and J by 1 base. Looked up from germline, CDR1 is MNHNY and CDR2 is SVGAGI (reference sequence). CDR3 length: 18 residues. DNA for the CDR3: TGTGCCAGCAGTTACTCGATAAGCGGGGGCGACCTCCAAGAGACCCAGTACTTC. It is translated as CASSYSISGGDLQETQYF.